Listed below are T cell receptor beta chains from one sample, sequenced in a study of T-cell reconstitution after alpha-beta-depleted transplantation in children. TCRdb independently ran MiXCR on the PCR reads; one entry per CDR3 protein. This sample yields roughly 610,000 distinct CDR3 sequences, of which about 11% are seen a single time; about 4% belongs to the top ten. Here the sequenced sample was PBMCs from the stem cell graft donor, taken from the stem cell graft. Every receptor here comes from a human donor who donated a stem cell graft to a child with acute myeloid leukemia. Each CDR3 is given with its conserved first and last residue. Not every row has a clone size; where given, it reads once, few, many or a size class.

j_call	clone_size	v_call	cdr3_aa
TRBJ1-4	.	TRBV5-1	CASSDWMGQPNEKLFF
TRBJ2-2	.	TRBV5-5	CASSSTGLGGELFF
TRBJ2-1	.	TRBV3-1	CASSQKGHSQFF
TRBJ2-7	many	TRBV12-3/TRBV12-4	CASSSGTLIKQYF
TRBJ2-3	many	TRBV29-1	CSVARDSTDTQYF
TRBJ1-1	few	TRBV7-9	CASSLNLWRGFTEAFF
TRBJ2-7	many	TRBV11-2	CASSLDTTPYEQYF
TRBJ1-2	few	TRBV7-2	CASSTTGEYGYTF
TRBJ1-5	.	TRBV19	CASSISQALNQPQHF
TRBJ2-3	.	TRBV3-1	CASRDILADTQYF
TRBJ1-1	many	TRBV28	CASSRKVGAAFF
TRBJ2-1	many	TRBV7-9	CASSETGTREDEQFF
TRBJ2-3	few	TRBV20-1	CSARDLSTYRGSDTQYF
TRBJ2-5	.	TRBV28	CASSPRGTSQETQYF
TRBJ2-3	many	TRBV20-1	CSATPGTGKADTQYF
TRBJ2-5	many	TRBV6-6	CASDSGSTQYF
TRBJ1-2	many	TRBV19	CASSPRGRVSGYTF
TRBJ2-3	.	TRBV7-8	CASSLAGGTNTQYF
TRBJ2-1	many	TRBV9	CASSPQSSYNEQFF
TRBJ2-2	once	TRBV24-1	CATSEISTGELFF
TRBJ2-5	.	TRBV5-1	CASSSDRRGQETQYF
TRBJ2-7	many	TRBV20-1	CSARPETSGREQYF
TRBJ2-1	many	TRBV27	CASSYPDYNEQFF
TRBJ2-1	.	TRBV20-1	CSASSRSAIYNEQFF
TRBJ2-2	.	TRBV6-1	CASRRGREGSTGELFF
TRBJ1-5	many	TRBV7-2	CASSPALTGFNQPQHF
TRBJ1-2	few	TRBV20-1	CSARQGQGSYGYTF
TRBJ2-3	.	TRBV7-2	CASSPPGVYTDTQYF
TRBJ2-5	few	TRBV24-1	CASPRDFQETQYF
TRBJ2-7	.	TRBV30	CAWSVGGRVGYEQYF
TRBJ2-1	.	TRBV29-1	CSVVELFRRGNEQFF
TRBJ2-7	.	TRBV6-1	CASIPRTGGSSGGTYEQYF
TRBJ1-6	many	TRBV12-3/TRBV12-4	CASTLGVSNSPLHF
TRBJ1-2	.	TRBV12-5	CASASTIGGRSGYTF
TRBJ2-7	many	TRBV6-1	CASIPGTGGTNEQYF
TRBJ2-2	few	TRBV6-2/TRBV6-3	CATQPGGRTGELFF
TRBJ2-1	.	TRBV6-2/TRBV6-3	CAGGGVAGVLVDEQFF
TRBJ1-5	many	TRBV12-3/TRBV12-4	CASSLLGGNQPQHF
TRBJ1-2	few	TRBV9	CASSVAGPGYGYTF
TRBJ1-1	few	TRBV7-9	CASSGGGETEAFF
TRBJ2-3	many	TRBV7-2	CASSLRGGDTQYF
TRBJ1-3	many	TRBV30	CAWCPSGNTIYF
TRBJ2-3	few	TRBV3-1	CASSLTRTSGRGDTQYF
TRBJ2-5	few	TRBV7-8	CASSPYIDSGKETQYF
TRBJ2-2	.	TRBV7-8	CASSLPGAGPGELFF
TRBJ2-3	few	TRBV11-1	CASSRTSGRIRTDTQYF
TRBJ2-1	many	TRBV28	CASQREGRNEQFF
TRBJ2-1	few	TRBV28	CASSFWTGRDDNEQFF
TRBJ2-5	few	TRBV7-9	CASSDRMWGQETQYF
TRBJ2-2	few	TRBV6-5	CASSYSTVNTGELFF